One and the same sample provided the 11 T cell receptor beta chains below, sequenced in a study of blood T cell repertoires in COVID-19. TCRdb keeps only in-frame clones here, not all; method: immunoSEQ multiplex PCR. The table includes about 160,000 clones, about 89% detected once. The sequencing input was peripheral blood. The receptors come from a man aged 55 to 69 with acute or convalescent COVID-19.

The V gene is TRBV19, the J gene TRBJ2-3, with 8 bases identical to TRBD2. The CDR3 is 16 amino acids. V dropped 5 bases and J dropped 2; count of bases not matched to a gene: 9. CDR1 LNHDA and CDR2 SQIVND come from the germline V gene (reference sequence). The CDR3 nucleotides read TGTGCCAGTAGTTCCCCACCGGGGGGGACCACAGATACGCAGTATTTT. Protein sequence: CASSSPPGGTTDTQYF. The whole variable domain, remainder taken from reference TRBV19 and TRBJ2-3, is DGGITQSPKYLFRKEGQNVTLSCEQNLNHDAMYWYRQDPGQGLRLIYYSQIVNDFQKGDIAEGYSVSREKKESFPLTVTSAQKNPTAFYLCASSSPPGGTTDTQYFGPGTRLTVL.

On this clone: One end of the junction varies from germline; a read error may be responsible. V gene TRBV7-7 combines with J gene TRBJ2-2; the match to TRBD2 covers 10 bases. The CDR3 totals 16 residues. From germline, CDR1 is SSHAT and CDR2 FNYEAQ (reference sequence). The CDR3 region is CASSLRLAGATGELFF. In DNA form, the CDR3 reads TGTGCTAGCAGCTTACGGCTAGCGGGGGCCACCGGGGAGCTGTTTTTT.

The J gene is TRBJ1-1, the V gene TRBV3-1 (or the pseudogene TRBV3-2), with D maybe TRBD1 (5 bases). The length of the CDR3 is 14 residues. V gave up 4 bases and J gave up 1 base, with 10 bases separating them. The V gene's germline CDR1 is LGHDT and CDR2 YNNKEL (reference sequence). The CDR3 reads CASSRTTANTEAFF. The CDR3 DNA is TGTGCCAGCAGCCGAACGACAGCGAACACTGAAGCTTTCTTT.

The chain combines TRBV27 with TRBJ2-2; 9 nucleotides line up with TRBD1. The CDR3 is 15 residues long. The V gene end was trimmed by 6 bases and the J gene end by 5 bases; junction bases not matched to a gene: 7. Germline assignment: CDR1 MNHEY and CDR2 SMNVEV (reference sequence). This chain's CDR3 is CASRPTGGRTGELFF. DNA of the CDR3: TGTGCCAGCAGACCGACAGGGGGTAGAACCGGGGAGCTGTTTTTT.

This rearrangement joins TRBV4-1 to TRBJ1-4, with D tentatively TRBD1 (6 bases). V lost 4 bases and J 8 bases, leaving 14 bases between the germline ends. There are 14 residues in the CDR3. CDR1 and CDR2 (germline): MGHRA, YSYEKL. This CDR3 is CASSLYRTAEKLFF. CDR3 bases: TGCGCCAGCAGCCTTTACAGGACAGCGGAAAAACTGTTTTTT.

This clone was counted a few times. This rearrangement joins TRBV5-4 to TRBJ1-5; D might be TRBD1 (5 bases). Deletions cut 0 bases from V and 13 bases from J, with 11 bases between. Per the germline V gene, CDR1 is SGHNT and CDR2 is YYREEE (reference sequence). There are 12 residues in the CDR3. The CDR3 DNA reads TGTGCCAGCAGCTTGGATACCGGGACTCAGCATTTT. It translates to CASSLDTGTQHF.

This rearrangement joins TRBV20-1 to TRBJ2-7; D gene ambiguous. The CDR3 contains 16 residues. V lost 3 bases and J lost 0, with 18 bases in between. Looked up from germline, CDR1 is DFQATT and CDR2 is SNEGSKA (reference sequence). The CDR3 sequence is CSASPPAGFSSYEQYF. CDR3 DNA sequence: TGCAGTGCTAGTCCTCCCGCCGGGTTTAGCTCCTACGAGCAGTACTTC.

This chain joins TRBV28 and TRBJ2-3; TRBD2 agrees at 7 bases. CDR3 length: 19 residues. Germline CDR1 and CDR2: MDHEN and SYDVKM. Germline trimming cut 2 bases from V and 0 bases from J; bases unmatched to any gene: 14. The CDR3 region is CASSLNTASGYSSTDTQYF. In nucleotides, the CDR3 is TGTGCCAGCAGTTTAAATACGGCTAGCGGATATTCTAGCACAGATACGCAGTATTTT.

The CDR3 coding sequence is TGTGCCAGCAGCGACCCCCGTGCCGGGACAGGGGGCTTCTACGAGCAGTACTTC. Encoded protein: CASSDPRAGTGGFYEQYF. The chain is built from TRBV7-9 and TRBJ2-7, with 12 bases identical to TRBD1. V trimming: 5 bases; J trimming: 3 bases; junction bases outside the gene matches: 14. The length of the CDR3 is 18 residues. Germline CDR1 is SEHNR and CDR2 is FQNEAQ (reference sequence).

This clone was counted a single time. Here the CDR3 DNA reads TGTGCCAGCAGCTTGGATCCCTCCCTGAACACTGAAGCTTTCTTT. Translation gives CASSLDPSLNTEAFF. The gene calls are TRBV5-4 and TRBJ1-1; D gene ambiguous. The CDR3 is 15 amino acids. V shed 0 bases and J shed 0 bases, with 9 bases lying between them. The germline V gene has CDR1 SGHNT and CDR2 YYREEE (reference sequence).

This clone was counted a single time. The CDR3 protein is CASSERDIGAFF. The CDR3 DNA is TGTGCCAGCAGCGAACGGGACATTGGGGCTTTCTTT. The gene calls are TRBV5-6 and TRBJ1-1; D perhaps matches TRBD1 (6 bases). Per the germline V gene, CDR1 is SGHDT and CDR2 is YYEEEE. Trimming stripped 4 bases from V and 11 bases from J, with 15 bases between. The CDR3 loop spans 12 amino acids.